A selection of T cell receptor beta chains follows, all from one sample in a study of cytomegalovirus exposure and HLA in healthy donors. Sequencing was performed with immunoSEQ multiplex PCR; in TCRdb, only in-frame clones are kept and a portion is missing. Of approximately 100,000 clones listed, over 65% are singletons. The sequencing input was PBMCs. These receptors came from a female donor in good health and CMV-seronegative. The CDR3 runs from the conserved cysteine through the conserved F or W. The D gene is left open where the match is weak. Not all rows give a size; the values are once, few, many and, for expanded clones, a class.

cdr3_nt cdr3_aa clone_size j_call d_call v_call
TGTGCCAGCAGCTCACCCGCACGGGACACACCAAAGGTGGTCCAGTACTTC CASSSPARDTPKVVQYF - TRBJ2-5 - TRBV7-9
TGTGCCAGCAGCTTGATACAGCAAGAGACCCAGTACTTC CASSLIQQETQYF once TRBJ2-5 - TRBV5-4
TGCAGCGCAGGGGACCTTTCTGGGGCCAACGTCCTGACTTTC CSAGDLSGANVLTF - TRBJ2-6 - TRBV29-1
TGTGCCAGTAGTGAGACAGGGTACGAGCAGTACTTC CASSETGYEQYF - TRBJ2-7 TRBD1 TRBV19
TGTGCCACGGCCGGGACTAGCGGCGCTGATACGCAGTATTTT CATAGTSGADTQYF - TRBJ2-3 TRBD2 TRBV10-3
TGTGCCAGCAGCCAAGACCTGACAGGGGGAGGCACTGAAGCTTTCTTT CASSQDLTGGGTEAFF - TRBJ1-1 TRBD1 TRBV4-2
TGTGCCAGCAGTTACATCGACAACCCCAATCAGCCCCAGCATTTT CASSYIDNPNQPQHF few TRBJ1-5 - TRBV6-6
TGTGCCAGCAGTTACGCGGGGGGTACAGAGACCCAGTACTTC CASSYAGGTETQYF - TRBJ2-5 TRBD2 TRBV6-5
TGTGCCAGCAGCCAAGGGGGGAGGGGGGGCGGAGAGACCCAGTACTTC CASSQGGRGGGETQYF - TRBJ2-5 - TRBV4-2
TGTGCCAGCAGCTTCTATGGGGGGGACACTGAAGCTTTCTTT CASSFYGGDTEAFF - TRBJ1-1 - TRBV11-2
TGTGCCCTCGGACAGGGGGAAGATGGGGCCAACGTCCTGACTTTC CALGQGEDGANVLTF - TRBJ2-6 TRBD1 TRBV10-3
TGTGCCACCAGCAGAGAGGGGAGGACAGGAGTGAACACTGAAGCTTTCTTT CATSREGRTGVNTEAFF once TRBJ1-1 TRBD1 TRBV15
TGTGCCAGCAGCCCCCAGGGGGCGGTGGCTGAAGCTTTCTTT CASSPQGAVAEAFF once TRBJ1-1 TRBD1 TRBV16
TGTGCCAGCAGCTTAAACGGGGGGCAGAGGAGCACTGAAGCTTTCTTT CASSLNGGQRSTEAFF - TRBJ1-1 - TRBV7-3
TGTGCCAGCAGAAGACCCGGGGAGCCGAACAATGAGCAGTTCTTC CASRRPGEPNNEQFF - TRBJ2-1 - TRBV27
TGTGCCAGCAGCTTAGTCGGGAGCTCCTACAATGAGCAGTTCTTC CASSLVGSSYNEQFF - TRBJ2-1 - TRBV7-3
TGTGCCAGCAGGGAAAGGACAGGTCGGGAAAAACTGTTTTTT CASRERTGREKLFF - TRBJ1-4 TRBD1 TRBV6-5